Below, one T cell receptor (beta chain) is given with its context. Its antigen remains unidentified. Production of TCR cDNA was by 5'RACE template switching, which also added a universal primer site and UMIs. TCRdb processed the 5' RACE reads anew with MiXCR; each CDR3 protein has one entry. The table lists 350,000 or so distinct CDR3 sequences, about 8.3% of them singletons, with under 20% in the top ten. There are 12 residues in the CDR3. The germline V and J ends were trimmed by 7 bases and 6 bases, with 12 bases remaining between them. Germline CDR1 and CDR2: SEHNR and FQNEAQ (reference sequence). The entry originates in a study of T cells after yellow fever vaccination. Findings and limits, study-wide: Reappearance after the booster was seen for most primary-vaccination clones, at 95% to 97% CD4 and roughly 90% CD8.

The V call is TRBV7-9, the J call TRBJ1-1; D remains unclear. The sample was PBMCs, taken about 49 days after the first yellow fever vaccination. The receptor comes from a young man who received the YFV17D yellow fever vaccine. DNA of the CDR3: TGTGCCAGCAATCATCTTGATGCTGAAGCTTTCTTT. Translating gives CASNHLDAEAFF.